This entry lists 11 T cell receptor beta chains sequenced from one sample in a study of blood T cell repertoires in COVID-19. This table comes from immunoSEQ multiplex PCR, and its TCRdb copy is limited to in-frame clones, with some not included. The table includes 39,000 or so clones, approximately 81% detected once. Sequencing was done on a sample of peripheral blood. The receptors come from a man aged 55 to 70 in a cohort sampled during active COVID-19.

The chain employs TRBV3-1 (or the pseudogene TRBV3-2) and TRBJ1-2; 9 bases align to TRBD1. Trimming cost V 1 base and J 6 bases; bases outside gene matches: 9. From germline, CDR1 is LGHDT and CDR2 YNNKEL (reference sequence). The CDR3 runs 16 residues. The CDR3 sequence: CASSQGGDRGRDGYTF. Here the CDR3 DNA reads TGTGCCAGCAGCCAAGGGGGAGACAGGGGGAGAGATGGCTACACCTTC.

The chain combines TRBV19 with TRBJ2-3, with 8 nucleotides matching TRBD1. Germline CDR1 reads LNHDA; CDR2 reads SQIVND (reference sequence). Trimming cost V 3 bases and J 1 base; bases outside gene matches: 0. The CDR3 is 14 amino acids. This chain's CDR3 is CASSMGQGTDTQYF. The CDR3, as DNA: TGTGCCAGTAGTATGGGACAGGGCACAGATACGCAGTATTTT.

The J gene is TRBJ1-2, the V gene TRBV9, with no clear D. V lost 0 bases to trimming and J lost 8 bases, with 14 bases between them. The CDR3 has 14 residues. Germline V gene sequence: CDR1 SGDLS, CDR2 YYNGEE. For the CDR3, the DNA is TGTGCCAGCAGCGTAGGGGCTGTGAGTGAGGGCTACACCTTC. Translating it yields CASSVGAVSEGYTF.

V gene TRBV5-6 combines with J gene TRBJ2-1; D not certain. CDR3 length: 14 residues. From germline, CDR1 is SGHDT and CDR2 YYEEEE. Trimming stripped 5 bases from V and 8 bases from J, with 17 bases between. CDR3 amino acids: CASSVPHRRDEQFF. The DNA of the CDR3 is TGTGCCAGCAGTGTACCCCACCGACGGGATGAGCAGTTCTTC.

This chain connects TRBV18 to TRBJ1-1, with D possibly being TRBD1 (6 bases). V was clipped by 3 bases and J by 7 bases, with 21 bases between them. The CDR3 runs to 16 residues. Germline CDR1 KGHSH, CDR2 LQKENI. CDR3 nucleotide sequence: TGTGCCAGCTCACCTACTCCGGGACACCGACGGGGTGAAGCTTTCTTT. Translated, it gives CASSPTPGHRRGEAFF.

This chain uses TRBV9 with TRBJ1-1; D is undetermined. CDR3 length: 14 amino acids. Looked up from germline, CDR1 is SGDLS and CDR2 is YYNGEE. V was pared by 4 bases and J by 0 bases, with 10 bases between. This chain's CDR3 is CASSPRQMNTEAFF. CDR3 sequence (DNA): TGTGCCAGCAGCCCGCGGCAAATGAACACTGAAGCTTTCTTT.

The chain is built from TRBV7-9 and TRBJ2-2, with D perhaps matching TRBD1 (5 bases). V was pared by 1 base and J by 1 base, with 13 bases between. CDR1 is SEHNR and CDR2 is FQNEAQ in the germline V gene (reference sequence). The CDR3 is made up of 17 amino acids. This CDR3 reads CASSLGTTVLNTGELFF. DNA for the CDR3: TGTGCCAGCAGCTTAGGGACGACAGTACTGAACACCGGGGAGCTGTTTTTT.

This sequence joins TRBV4-3 and TRBJ2-7; D may be TRBD2 (7 bases). V lost 1 base, J lost 7 bases, and 17 bases lay in between. This CDR3 contains 15 residues. Germline V gives CDR1 LGHNA, CDR2 YSLEER. The CDR3 loop reads CASSQVEGEGREQYF. CDR3 coding DNA: TGCGCCAGCAGCCAAGTGGAGGGGGAGGGTAGGGAGCAGTACTTC.

This clone has just a few counts. The chain joins TRBV6-5 to TRBJ1-1, with no clear D. Trimming stripped 6 bases from V and 6 bases from J, with 17 bases between. The germline CDR1 and CDR2 sequences are MNHEY and SVGAGI. The CDR3 totals 14 residues. The CDR3 loop is CASSAPVVPAEAFF. CDR3 in DNA: TGTGCCAGCAGCGCCCCGGTAGTGCCGGCTGAAGCTTTCTTT.

This rearrangement joins TRBV29-1 to TRBJ1-1; D remains ambiguous. Trimming pared 5 bases from V and 4 bases from J, leaving 14 bases between. In germline, CDR1 is SQVTM, CDR2 ANQGSEA. The length of the CDR3 is 13 residues. CDR3 bases: TGCAGCGTTCGAGGGAGGGCGGGCACTGAAGCTTTCTTT. It yields the protein CSVRGRAGTEAFF.

The genes are TRBV9 and TRBJ2-7, with D perhaps matching TRBD1 (5 bases). Germline V gene data show CDR1 as SGDLS and CDR2 as YYNGEE. The CDR3 runs 13 residues. Trimming cost V 2 bases and J 3 bases, with 9 bases left between them. The CDR3 loop reads CASSVTENYEQYF. CDR3 DNA: TGTGCCAGCAGCGTGACAGAAAACTACGAGCAGTACTTC.